The sequence of this T cell receptor (beta chain) was determined in a study of cytomegalovirus exposure and HLA in healthy donors. Study results and limitations: A reported reduction in N-insertions relative to the approximately 600-donor mean was seen in an Asian-associated ancestry cluster in a later analysis. A prior analysis recorded that most TCR beta V segments were productive about 87% or about 30% of the time. Reported results showed that the classifier diagnosed cytomegalovirus status with high specificity and sensitivity.

V lost 1 base, J lost 6 bases, and 12 bases lay in between. The germline V gene encodes CDR1 MGHRA and CDR2 YSYEKL. The CDR3 contains 14 residues. On this clone: The target antigen is unknown.

The PCR had 60 Vbeta and 13 Jbeta primers. Produced via immunoSEQ multiplex PCR; TCRdb's table is partial and in-frame only. The sample has roughly 240,000 clones, approximately 84% seen once. The TCR was taken from a girl aged 2 to 9 in good health and CMV-seronegative. The chain joins TRBV4-1 to TRBJ1-2; D gene uncertain. The specimen sequenced was PBMCs. DNA of the CDR3: TGCGCCAGCAGCCAAGCTTTGAGGGTGAATGGCTACACCTTC. Translation: CASSQALRVNGYTF.